Below are 12 T cell receptor beta chains sequenced from a single sample in a study of T cells in Graves' hyperthyroidism and ophthalmopathy. TCR beta CDR3 regions were amplified from RNA. First-round RT-PCR of the TCR CDR3 relied on the HTBI primer set. Each CDR3 protein gets one entry after TCRdb re-called the multiplex PCR reads with MiXCR. The profile shows 550,000 to 850,000 distinct CDR3 sequences, around a sixth of them singletons. Source material: blood. The receptor set was obtained from a woman aged 45-65 years with Graves' hyperthyroidism that later progressed to Graves' ophthalmopathy.

This clonotype was seen ten or more times. The gene calls are TRBV13 and TRBJ2-5; possibly TRBD1 for D (6 bases). CDR3 length: 16 amino acids. V lost 0 bases to trimming and J lost 5 bases, with 16 bases between them. Germline V gene lookup returns CDR1 PRHDT and CDR2 FYEKMQ (reference sequence). The CDR3 DNA reads as TGTGCCAGCAGCTTAGGCAGTACCAGGGGCCTGGAGACCCAGTACTTC. It translates to CASSLGSTRGLETQYF.

This clonotype was recorded a few times. This chain links TRBV9 with TRBJ2-7; 10 bases align to TRBD1. CDR1 and CDR2 (germline): SGDLS, YYNGEE. CDR3 size: 14 residues. The trim removed 4 bases at V and 4 bases at J, leaving 5 bases unmatched. Written as DNA, the CDR3 is TGTGCCAGCAGCACGGAGGACAGGGGGTACGAGCAGTACTTC. This codes for CASSTEDRGYEQYF.

CDR3 region: CASSSDLLQALFYGYTF. The CDR3 DNA is TGCGCCAGCAGCTCGGACCTTTTGCAGGCCCTTTTCTATGGCTACACCTTC. The chain has TRBV5-1 and TRBJ1-2; D gene uncertain. Trimming pared 3 bases from V and 4 bases from J, leaving 22 bases between. This CDR3 is 17 amino acids long. CDR1 is SGHRS, CDR2 YFSETQ, per germline.

This chain uses TRBV4-2 with TRBJ2-1; the D is unclear. Trimming shortened V by 0 bases and J by 6 bases, and 9 bases separated the two germline ends. The germline V gene has CDR1 LGHNA and CDR2 YNFKEQ. This CDR3 is built from 14 residues. CDR3 bases: TGTGCCAGCAGCCAAGATTTAACAGCCAATGAGCAGTTCTTC. Translating gives CASSQDLTANEQFF.

This clonotype showed up many times. The chain combines TRBV20-1 with TRBJ1-1; D unresolved. The CDR3 covers 15 residues. The ends were cut back, 1 base at V and 1 base at J, with 13 bases in the middle. Germline CDR1 reads DFQATT; CDR2 reads SNEGSKA (reference sequence). CDR3 nucleotides: TGCAGTGCTAGAGTCGGAGGCAGAAGGAACACTGAAGCTTTCTTT. It encodes CSARVGGRRNTEAFF.

This clonotype occurred many times. The chain joins TRBV11-2 to TRBJ2-7, with D unresolved. The CDR3 spans 15 residues. With 5 bases removed from V and 1 base from J, the gap between germline ends came to 15 bases. CDR1 and CDR2 (germline): SGHAT, FQNNGV. The CDR3 sequence: CASSPLGKNSYEQYF. CDR3 in DNA: TGTGCCAGCAGCCCATTGGGGAAGAATTCCTACGAGCAGTACTTC.

The table lists this clonotype with many counts. The chain couples TRBV18 to TRBJ1-5; 7 bases match TRBD1. V gave up 0 bases and J gave up 5 bases; unmatched junction bases: 7. Looked up from germline, CDR1 is KGHSH and CDR2 is LQKENI. There are 16 residues in the CDR3. The CDR3 nucleotides are TGTGCCAGCTCACCACCGGGACAGCCGCCGTATCAGCCCCAGCATTTT. Protein product: CASSPPGQPPYQPQHF.

This clonotype was detected many times. V is TRBV5-1 and J is TRBJ1-4, with TRBD1 as a possible D gene (6 bases). The CDR3 runs to 13 residues. Trimming removed 3 bases at V and 5 bases at J, with 8 bases between. Germline CDR1 is SGHRS and CDR2 is YFSETQ. CDR3 amino acids: CASSSQGNEKLFF. CDR3 DNA: TGCGCCAGCAGCTCTCAGGGGAATGAAAAACTGTTTTTT.

This clonotype was detected only a few times. J is TRBJ1-5 and V is TRBV19; 7 bases line up with TRBD1. CDR3 length: 16 amino acids. With 5 bases clipped from V and 3 bases from J, the junction kept 10 bases outside the gene matches. Per the germline V gene, CDR1 is LNHDA and CDR2 is SQIVND (reference sequence). In nucleotides, the CDR3 is TGTGCCAGTAGTGTCACCGGGACAGCAGCCAATCAGCCCCAGCATTTT. Protein product: CASSVTGTAANQPQHF.

This clonotype was recorded many times. The V call is TRBV20-1, the J call TRBJ1-1; tentative D call: TRBD1 (5 bases). Per germline, CDR1 DFQATT and CDR2 SNEGSKA (reference sequence). Between the trimmed V and J ends, which lost 0 bases and 0 bases, there was a span of 11 bases. The length of the CDR3 is 15 residues. The CDR3 DNA follows: TGCAGTGCTAGAGAGCCGGGACTCTTGAACACTGAAGCTTTCTTT. It is translated as CSAREPGLLNTEAFF.

A few counts support this clonotype. The rearrangement uses TRBV4-1 and TRBJ2-7, with D possibly being TRBD1 (8 bases). V lost 4 bases, J lost 6 bases, and 13 bases lay in between. Germline CDR1 is MGHRA and CDR2 is YSYEKL. The length of the CDR3 is 13 residues. Here the CDR3 reads CASSPDREGEQYF. In nucleotides, the CDR3 is TGCGCCAGCAGCCCGGACAGGGAGGGCGAGCAGTACTTC.

The chain couples TRBV6-1 to TRBJ1-5; unclear D gene. Per germline, CDR1 MNHNS and CDR2 SASEGT. The CDR3 spans 13 residues. Between the trimmed V and J ends, which lost 8 bases and 4 bases, there was a span of 12 bases. The CDR3 sequence: CASGPTLNQPQHF. The CDR3 DNA is TGTGCCAGCGGACCTACCCTTAATCAGCCCCAGCATTTT.